This record looks at one T cell receptor (beta chain) sequence and its context. Its antigen is still unknown. Treatment here: approximately 9-day PBMC culture with coronavirus spike peptide pools or control peptides (ViraFEST assay). These data belong to a study of vaccination and CD4 T cells after COVID-19. Study details: Each of the control cultures got a CEFX pool, an HIV-1 Nef pool, or no peptide. The study, taken as a whole, reports: Convalescent patients' clones that were vaccine-specific were spike mono-reactive in 304 of 307 cases.

The Oncomine TCR Beta short-read assay was applied to DNA of cultured CD4+ T cells. TCRdb passed the PCR reads through MiXCR, listing each CDR3 protein once. Of under 15,000 distinct CDR3 sequences in the sample, around 67% were seen once. The CDR3 has 9 residues. Germline lookup yields CDR1 DFQATT and CDR2 SNEGSKA (reference sequence). Deletions cut 7 bases from V and 11 bases from J, with 11 bases between. The genes are TRBV20-1 and TRBJ1-1; D not resolved. Sequenced: CD4+ T cells from blood, cultured in vitro. This TCR was sampled from a human donor who had recovered from COVID-19. This CDR3 reads CSVRGSAFF. CDR3 DNA: TGCAGTGTCCGAGGCTCCGCTTTCTTT.